This T cell receptor (beta chain) originates from a study of blood T cell repertoires in COVID-19. In the original analysis: From reference gene primer amplification, estimates of nucleated cell counts were derived. Sequencing used immunoSEQ multiplex PCR; TCRdb keeps in-frame clones, though not all of them. The DNA gave D and trimming, while V, J and clone size come from that table. The table has about 120,000 clones, 60% to 85% seen once. This receptor was taken from a man between 65 and 85 years old with acute or convalescent COVID-19. Sequenced material: peripheral blood.

CDR3 amino acids: CASSQVGQGKAGGYTF. The CDR3 DNA follows: TGCGCCAGCAGCCAAGTGGGACAGGGTAAAGCCGGTGGCTACACCTTC. The chain has TRBV4-3 and TRBJ1-2; TRBD1 aligns across 9 bases. The CDR3 runs 16 residues. Germline trimming cut 1 base from V and 7 bases from J; bases unmatched to any gene: 10. In germline, CDR1 is LGHNA, CDR2 YSLEER.